This TCR beta chain was sequenced in a study of CD8+CD57+ T cells in acquired aplastic anemia. Study-level points and caveats: A significant difference in CD8+ Simpson's diversity between patients and controls was not found. Patients shared approximately 30 CD8+ CDR3 sequences with controls.

The TCR beta profiling, which covered VDJ combination and CDR3 sequence, was carried out using genomic DNA as the template. Each CDR3 protein is one row after TCRdb ran MiXCR on the reads. The data hold approximately 180,000 distinct CDR3 sequences, with more than 45% observed a single time. Patients sequenced had flow cytometry evidence of CD8+CD57+ cell expansion. There were no patients without severe acquired aplastic anemia. Details on this clonotype: Its target is not known.

V dropped 4 bases and J dropped 0; count of bases not matched to a gene: 3. This CDR3 spans 17 amino acids. Looked up from germline, CDR1 is SGHAT and CDR2 is FQNNGV. V usage is TRBV11-2 and J usage is TRBJ2-6, with 10 bases lining up with TRBD1. Sequenced input: sorted CD4+, CD8+, or CD8+CD57+ T cells (not recorded which) from PBMCs. The sequence was obtained from a human donor with aplastic anemia. CDR3: CASSSGTGASGANVLTF. In DNA, the CDR3 is TGTGCCAGCAGCTCCGGGACAGGGGCCTCTGGGGCCAACGTCCTGACTTTC.